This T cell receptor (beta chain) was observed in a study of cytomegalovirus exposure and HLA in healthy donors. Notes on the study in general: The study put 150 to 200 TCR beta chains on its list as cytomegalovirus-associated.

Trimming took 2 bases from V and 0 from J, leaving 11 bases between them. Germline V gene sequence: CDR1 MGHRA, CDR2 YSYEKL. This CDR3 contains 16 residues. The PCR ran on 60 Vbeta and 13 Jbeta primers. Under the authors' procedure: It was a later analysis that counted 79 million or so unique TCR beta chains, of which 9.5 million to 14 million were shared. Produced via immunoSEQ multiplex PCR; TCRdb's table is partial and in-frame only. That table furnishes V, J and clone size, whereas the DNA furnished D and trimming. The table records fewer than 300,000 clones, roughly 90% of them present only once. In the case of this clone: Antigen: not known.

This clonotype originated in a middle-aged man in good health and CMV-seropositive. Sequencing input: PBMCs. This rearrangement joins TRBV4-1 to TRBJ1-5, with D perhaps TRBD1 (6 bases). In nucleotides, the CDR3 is TGCGCCAGCAGCCAACGGGGGGGCGATAGCAATCAGCCCCAGCATTTT. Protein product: CASSQRGGDSNQPQHF.